These T cell receptor beta chains were read from a single sample in a study of response to subunit inactivated influenza vaccine. TCRdb used MiXCR to reprocess the RT-PCR reads, holding one entry per CDR3 protein. The sample yields hundreds of thousands of distinct CDR3 sequences, under 9% seen once. The material sequenced was PBMCs from blood, taken around 25 months after vaccination. These receptors all come from a man between 50 and 75 years old who received an inactivated influenza vaccine. CDR3s leave out the opening cysteine and the closing phenylalanine or tryptophan. Fields, in order: J gene, V gene, CDR3 protein.

J gene: TRBJ1-2; V gene: TRBV12-3/TRBV12-4; CDR3 protein: ASSLRKANYGYT
J gene: TRBJ2-7; V gene: TRBV29-1; CDR3 protein: SVVQTSGSYEQY
J gene: TRBJ1-1; V gene: TRBV4-3; CDR3 protein: ASSQRGATEAF
J gene: TRBJ2-5; V gene: TRBV15; CDR3 protein: ATSREGQGETQY
J gene: TRBJ2-3; V gene: TRBV20-1; CDR3 protein: SAPAGTQY
J gene: TRBJ1-2; V gene: TRBV10-3; CDR3 protein: AISEPGTGASGYT
J gene: TRBJ2-5; V gene: TRBV7-7; CDR3 protein: ASSLGAPWETQY
J gene: TRBJ2-7; V gene: TRBV3-1; CDR3 protein: ACSQDRLANFYYEQY
J gene: TRBJ1-2; V gene: TRBV24-1; CDR3 protein: ATSDAGTQTRGYT
J gene: TRBJ2-7; V gene: TRBV28; CDR3 protein: ASSPPRAGTYEQY
J gene: TRBJ1-2; V gene: TRBV5-4; CDR3 protein: ASSSVTGIHGYT
J gene: TRBJ2-1; V gene: TRBV7-2; CDR3 protein: ASSLRLAGDGEQF
J gene: TRBJ2-7; V gene: TRBV6-2/TRBV6-3; CDR3 protein: ATRPDNSYEQY
J gene: TRBJ1-2; V gene: TRBV20-1; CDR3 protein: SASLWRYHYGYT
J gene: TRBJ2-1; V gene: TRBV6-5; CDR3 protein: ASSYSQTGGPYNEQF
J gene: TRBJ2-5; V gene: TRBV11-2; CDR3 protein: ASRPALAETYQETQY
J gene: TRBJ1-1; V gene: TRBV12-3/TRBV12-4; CDR3 protein: ASSLPRGYREPF
J gene: TRBJ2-2; V gene: TRBV30; CDR3 protein: AWSVGLTGELF
J gene: TRBJ2-2; V gene: TRBV6-5; CDR3 protein: ASSYGVYTGELF
J gene: TRBJ2-2; V gene: TRBV7-2; CDR3 protein: ASSLGTGGRGELF
J gene: TRBJ1-1; V gene: TRBV20-1; CDR3 protein: SVLQGATEAF
J gene: TRBJ1-4; V gene: TRBV3-1; CDR3 protein: ASSQGTGENEKLF
J gene: TRBJ1-1; V gene: TRBV12-3/TRBV12-4; CDR3 protein: ASVFGWDTEAF
J gene: TRBJ2-2; V gene: TRBV11-2; CDR3 protein: AFATENTGELF
J gene: TRBJ2-5; V gene: TRBV5-1; CDR3 protein: ASSSHDGGTQY
J gene: TRBJ2-3; V gene: TRBV20-1; CDR3 protein: SAGAETSTDTQY
J gene: TRBJ2-3; V gene: TRBV11-2; CDR3 protein: ASSPDDTHRQDTQY
J gene: TRBJ1-2; V gene: TRBV29-1; CDR3 protein: SVERRDYGYT
J gene: TRBJ2-3; V gene: TRBV7-9; CDR3 protein: ASSSGGLTDTQY
J gene: TRBJ2-7; V gene: TRBV7-2; CDR3 protein: ASSLVGGGQNYEQY
J gene: TRBJ2-1; V gene: TRBV5-1; CDR3 protein: ASSPGQLNEQF